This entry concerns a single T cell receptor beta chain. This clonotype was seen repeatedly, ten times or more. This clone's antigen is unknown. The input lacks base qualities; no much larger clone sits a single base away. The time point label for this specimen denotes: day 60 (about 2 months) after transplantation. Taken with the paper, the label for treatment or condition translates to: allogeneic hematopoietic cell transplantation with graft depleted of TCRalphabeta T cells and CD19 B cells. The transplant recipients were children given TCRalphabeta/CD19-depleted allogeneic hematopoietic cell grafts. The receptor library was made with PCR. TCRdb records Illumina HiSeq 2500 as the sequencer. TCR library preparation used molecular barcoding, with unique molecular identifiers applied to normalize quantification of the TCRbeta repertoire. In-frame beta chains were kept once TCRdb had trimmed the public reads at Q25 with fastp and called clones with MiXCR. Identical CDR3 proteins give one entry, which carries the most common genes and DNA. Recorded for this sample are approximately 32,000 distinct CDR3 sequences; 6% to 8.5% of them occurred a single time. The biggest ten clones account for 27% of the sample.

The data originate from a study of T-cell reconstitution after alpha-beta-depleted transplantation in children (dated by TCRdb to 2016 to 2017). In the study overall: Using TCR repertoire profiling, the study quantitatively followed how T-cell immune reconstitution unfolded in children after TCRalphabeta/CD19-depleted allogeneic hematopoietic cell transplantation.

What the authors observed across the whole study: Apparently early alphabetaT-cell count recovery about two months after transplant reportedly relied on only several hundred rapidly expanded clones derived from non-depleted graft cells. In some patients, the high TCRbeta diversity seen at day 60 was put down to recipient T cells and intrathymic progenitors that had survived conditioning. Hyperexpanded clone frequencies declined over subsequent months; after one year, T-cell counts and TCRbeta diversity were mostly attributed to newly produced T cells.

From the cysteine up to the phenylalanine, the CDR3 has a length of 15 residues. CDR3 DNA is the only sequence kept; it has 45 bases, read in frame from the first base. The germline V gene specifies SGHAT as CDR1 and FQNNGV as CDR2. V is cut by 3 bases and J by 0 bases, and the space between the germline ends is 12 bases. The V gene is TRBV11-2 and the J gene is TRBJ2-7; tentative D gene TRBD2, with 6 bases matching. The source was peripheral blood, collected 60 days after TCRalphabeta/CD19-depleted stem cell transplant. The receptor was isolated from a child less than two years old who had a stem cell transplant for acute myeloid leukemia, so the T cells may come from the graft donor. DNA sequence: TGTGCCAGCAGCTTTGACTCCGGGAGCTCCTACGAGCAGTACTTC. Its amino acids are CASSFDSGSSYEQYF.